This TCR beta chain was identified in a study of response to subunit inactivated influenza vaccine. Findings and caveats of the study: Authors suggested each seasonal influenza vaccination recruits few new T cells.

In this sample, this clonotype turned up a few times. Its antigen is not identified. The germline gives CDR1 DFQATT, CDR2 SNEGSKA (reference sequence). The germline V and J ends were trimmed by 0 bases and 7 bases, with 4 bases remaining between them. CDR3 length: 11 amino acids. Each CDR3 protein gets one entry after TCRdb re-called the RT-PCR reads with MiXCR. Here the sample spans some 500,000 distinct CDR3 sequences, about 15% being singletons. The input for sequencing was CD4+ T cells sorted from PBMCs, taken about 23 months after vaccination. The rearrangement uses TRBV20-1 and TRBJ2-1; no firm D call. This clonotype was sampled from a man between 50 and 69 years old who received an inactivated influenza vaccine. The CDR3 loop reads CSARDRNEQFF. The CDR3 nucleotides read TGCAGTGCTAGAGATCGAAATGAGCAGTTCTTC.